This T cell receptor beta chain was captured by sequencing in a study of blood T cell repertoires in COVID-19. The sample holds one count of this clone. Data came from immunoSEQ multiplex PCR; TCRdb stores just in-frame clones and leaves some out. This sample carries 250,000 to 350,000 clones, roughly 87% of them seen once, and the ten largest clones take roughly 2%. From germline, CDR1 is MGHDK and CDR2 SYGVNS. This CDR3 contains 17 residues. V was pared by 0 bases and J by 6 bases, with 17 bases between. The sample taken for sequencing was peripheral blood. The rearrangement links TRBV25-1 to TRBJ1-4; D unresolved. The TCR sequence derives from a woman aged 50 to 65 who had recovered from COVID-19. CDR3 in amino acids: CASSEYWPGSVDEKLFF. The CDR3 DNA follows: TGTGCCAGCAGTGAATATTGGCCGGGATCCGTCGATGAAAAACTGTTTTTT.